This T cell receptor (beta chain) was retrieved from a study of cytomegalovirus exposure and HLA in healthy donors. Points from the study as a whole: Cytomegalovirus association was listed for about 160 TCR beta chains.

V shed 3 bases, J shed 5 bases, and the junction held 3 bases outside the gene matches. CDR3 length: 17 residues. The germline V gene encodes CDR1 MNHNS and CDR2 SASEGT. Clones were sequenced by immunoSEQ multiplex PCR, and TCRdb holds only the in-frame ones, with some missing. The repertoire includes 35,000 to 50,000 clones, 93% of them detected once, and about 2.1% sits in the top ten. While the first cohort had over 650 subjects, the donors belonged to the separate validation cohort of about 120 subjects. Of note for this clone: The antigen is undetermined.

Sequencing was done on a sample of PBMCs. This clonotype was sampled from a woman between 18 and 29 years old in good health and CMV-seronegative. This chain joins TRBV6-1 and TRBJ2-2, with 16 bases matching TRBD2. The CDR3 DNA reads TGTGCCAGCAGTGAGGGACTAGCGGGAGGGCTGACCGGGGAGCTGTTTTTT. Amino acids: CASSEGLAGGLTGELFF.